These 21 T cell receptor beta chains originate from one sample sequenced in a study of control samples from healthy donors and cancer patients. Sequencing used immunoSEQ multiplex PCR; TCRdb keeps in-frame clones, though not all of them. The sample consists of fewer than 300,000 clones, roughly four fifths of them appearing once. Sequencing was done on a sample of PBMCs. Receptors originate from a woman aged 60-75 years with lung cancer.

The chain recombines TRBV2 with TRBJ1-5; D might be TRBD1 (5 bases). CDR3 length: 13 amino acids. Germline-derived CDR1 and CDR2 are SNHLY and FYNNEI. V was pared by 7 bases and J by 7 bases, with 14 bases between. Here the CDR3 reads CASKGEGGQPQHF. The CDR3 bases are TGTGCCAGCAAAGGGGAGGGTGGACAGCCCCAGCATTTT.

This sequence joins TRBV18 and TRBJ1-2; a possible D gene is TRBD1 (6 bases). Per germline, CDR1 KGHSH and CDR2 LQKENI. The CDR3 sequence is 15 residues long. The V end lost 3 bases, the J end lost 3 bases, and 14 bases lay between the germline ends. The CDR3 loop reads CASSPTLGGDYGYTF. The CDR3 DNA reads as TGTGCCAGCTCACCTACTTTGGGGGGCGACTATGGCTACACCTTC. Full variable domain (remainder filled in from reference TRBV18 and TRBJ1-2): NAGVMQNPRHLVRRRGQEARLRCSPMKGHSHVYWYRQLPEEGLKFMVYLQKENIIDESGMPKERFSAEFPKEGPSILRIQQVVRGDSAAYFCASSPTLGGDYGYTFGSGTRLTVV.

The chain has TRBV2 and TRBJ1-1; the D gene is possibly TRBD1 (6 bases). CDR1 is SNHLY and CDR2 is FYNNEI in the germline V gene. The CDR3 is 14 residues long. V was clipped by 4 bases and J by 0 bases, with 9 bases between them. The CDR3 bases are TGTGCCAGCAGTGGGACAGAAATGAACACTGAAGCTTTCTTT. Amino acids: CASSGTEMNTEAFF. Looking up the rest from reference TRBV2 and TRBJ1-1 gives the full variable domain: EPEVTQTPSHQVTQMGQEVILRCVPISNHLYFYWYRQILGQKVEFLVSFYNNEISEKSEIFDDQFSVERPDGSNFTLKIRSTKLEDSAMYFCASSGTEMNTEAFFGQGTRLTVV.

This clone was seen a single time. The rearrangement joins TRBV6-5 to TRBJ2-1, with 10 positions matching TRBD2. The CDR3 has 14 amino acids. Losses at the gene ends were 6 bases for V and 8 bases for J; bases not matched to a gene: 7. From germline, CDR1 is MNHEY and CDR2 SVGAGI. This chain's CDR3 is CASRSPSGSYEQFF. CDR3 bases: TGTGCCAGCAGATCGCCTAGCGGGAGCTATGAGCAGTTCTTC.

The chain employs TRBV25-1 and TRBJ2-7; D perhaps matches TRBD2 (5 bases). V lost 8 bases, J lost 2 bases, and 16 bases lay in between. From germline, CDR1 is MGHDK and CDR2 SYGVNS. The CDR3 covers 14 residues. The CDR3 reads CASVGLQYPYEQYF. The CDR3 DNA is TGTGCCAGCGTCGGACTCCAGTACCCCTACGAGCAGTACTTC.

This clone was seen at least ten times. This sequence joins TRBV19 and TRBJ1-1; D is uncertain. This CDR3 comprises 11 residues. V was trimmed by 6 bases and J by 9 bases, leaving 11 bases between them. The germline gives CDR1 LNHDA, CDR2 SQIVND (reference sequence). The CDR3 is CASSPGRQAFF. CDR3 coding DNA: TGTGCCAGTAGCCCTGGTCGCCAAGCTTTCTTT.

Here the CDR3 reads CASSLEQGHSPLHF. As DNA, the CDR3 is TGCGCCAGCAGCTTGGAACAGGGACATTCACCCCTCCACTTT. The chain carries TRBV5-1 and TRBJ1-6; weak D call: TRBD1 (6 bases). CDR1 and CDR2 (germline): SGHRS, YFSETQ. Trimming removed 0 bases from V and 8 bases from J, with 9 bases in between. CDR3 size: 14 residues. The complete variable domain, with remaining parts taken from reference TRBV5-1 and TRBJ1-6, reads KAGVTQTPRYLIKTRGQQVTLSCSPISGHRSVSWYQQTPGQGLQFLFEYFSETQRNKGNFPGRFSGRQFSNSRSEMNVSTLELGDSALYLCASSLEQGHSPLHFGNGTRLTVT.

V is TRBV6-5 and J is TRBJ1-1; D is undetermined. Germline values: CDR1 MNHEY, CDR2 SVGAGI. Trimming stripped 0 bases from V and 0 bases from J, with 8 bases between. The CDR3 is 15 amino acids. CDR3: CASSYSFGLNTEAFF. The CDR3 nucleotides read TGTGCCAGCAGTTACTCGTTTGGATTGAACACTGAAGCTTTCTTT.

The CDR3: CASSPVGQYNEQFF. CDR3 nucleotide sequence: TGTGCCAGCAGCCCAGTGGGACAGTACAATGAGCAGTTCTTC. V and J are TRBV9 and TRBJ2-1, with 7 positions matching TRBD1. V dropped 4 bases and J dropped 4; count of bases not matched to a gene: 5. The CDR3 sequence is 14 residues long. Germline CDR1 SGDLS, CDR2 YYNGEE. Based on the CDR3 plus reference TRBV9 and TRBJ2-1, the full variable domain is DSGVTQTPKHLITATGQRVTLRCSPRSGDLSVYWYQQSLDQGLQFLIQYYNGEERAKGNILERFSAQQFPDLHSELNLSSLELGDSALYFCASSPVGQYNEQFFGPGTRLTVL.

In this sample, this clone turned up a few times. The CDR3 DNA follows: TGTGCCAGCAGACCACTTGAACGACCCTACAATGAGCAGTTCTTC. Amino acid sequence: CASRPLERPYNEQFF. The rearrangement links TRBV6-5 to TRBJ2-1; D is unclear. The germline CDR1 and CDR2 sequences are MNHEY and SVGAGI. CDR3 length equals 15 residues. V was shortened by 6 bases and J by 2 bases, with 14 bases between the two germline ends.

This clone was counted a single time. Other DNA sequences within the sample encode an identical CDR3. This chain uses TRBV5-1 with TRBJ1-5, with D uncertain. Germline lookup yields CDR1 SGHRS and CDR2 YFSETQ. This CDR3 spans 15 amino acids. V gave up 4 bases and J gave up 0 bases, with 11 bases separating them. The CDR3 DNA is TGCGCCAGCAGCCCCGCGCCGAGTAGCAATCAGCCCCAGCATTTT. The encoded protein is CASSPAPSSNQPQHF.

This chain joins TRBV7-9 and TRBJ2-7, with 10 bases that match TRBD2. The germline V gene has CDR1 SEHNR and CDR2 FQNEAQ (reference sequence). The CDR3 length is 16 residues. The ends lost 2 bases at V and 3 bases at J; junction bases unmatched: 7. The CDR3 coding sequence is TGTGCCAGCAGCTTAACCCCGGCTAGCGGGAGCTACGAGCAGTACTTC. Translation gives CASSLTPASGSYEQYF. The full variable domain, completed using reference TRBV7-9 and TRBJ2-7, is DTGVSQNPRHKITKRGQNVTFRCDPISEHNRLYWYRQTLGQGPEFLTYFQNEAQLEKSRLLSDRFSAERPKGSFSTLEIQRTEQGDSAMYLCASSLTPASGSYEQYFGPGTRLTVT.

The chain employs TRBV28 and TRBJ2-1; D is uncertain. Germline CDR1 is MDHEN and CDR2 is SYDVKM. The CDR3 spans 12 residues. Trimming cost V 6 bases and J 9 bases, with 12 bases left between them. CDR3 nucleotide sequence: TGTGCCAGCAGGGGATCAGGAGCTGAGCAGTTCTTC. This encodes CASRGSGAEQFF.

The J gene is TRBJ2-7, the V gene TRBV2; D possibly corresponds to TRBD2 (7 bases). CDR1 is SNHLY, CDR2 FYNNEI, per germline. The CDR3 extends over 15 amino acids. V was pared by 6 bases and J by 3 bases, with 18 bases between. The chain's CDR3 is CASRTGRGPNYEQYF. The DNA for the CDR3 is TGTGCCAGCAGAACCGGGCGGGGGCCGAACTACGAGCAGTACTTC.

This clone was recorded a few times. This CDR3 is CAWSSGSENTEAFF. The CDR3 bases are TGTGCCTGGAGTTCAGGGTCAGAGAACACTGAAGCTTTCTTT. V is TRBV30 and J is TRBJ1-1; tentatively, D is TRBD1 (5 bases). Germline values: CDR1 GTSNPN, CDR2 SVGIG (reference sequence). Trimming cost V 2 bases and J 1 base, with 11 bases left between them. CDR3 length: 14 residues.

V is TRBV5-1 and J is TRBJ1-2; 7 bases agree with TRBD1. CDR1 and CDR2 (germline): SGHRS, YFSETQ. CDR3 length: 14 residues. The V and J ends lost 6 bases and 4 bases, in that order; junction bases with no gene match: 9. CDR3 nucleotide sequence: TGCGCCAGCACCGGGACAGCGGGTACCTATGGCTACACCTTC. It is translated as CASTGTAGTYGYTF.

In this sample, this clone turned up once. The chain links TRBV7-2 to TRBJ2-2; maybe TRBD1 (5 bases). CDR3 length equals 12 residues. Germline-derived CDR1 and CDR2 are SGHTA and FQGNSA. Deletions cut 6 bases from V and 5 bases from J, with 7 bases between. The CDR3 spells CASRGLTGELFF. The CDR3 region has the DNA TGTGCCAGCAGGGGGCTAACCGGGGAGCTGTTTTTT.

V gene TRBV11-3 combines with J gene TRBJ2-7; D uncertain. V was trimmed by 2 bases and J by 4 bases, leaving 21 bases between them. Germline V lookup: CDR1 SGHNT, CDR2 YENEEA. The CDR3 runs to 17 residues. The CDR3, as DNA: TGTGCCAGCAGCTTACCCCCTTATATAGCTTGGGGTTACGAGCAGTACTTC. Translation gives CASSLPPYIAWGYEQYF.

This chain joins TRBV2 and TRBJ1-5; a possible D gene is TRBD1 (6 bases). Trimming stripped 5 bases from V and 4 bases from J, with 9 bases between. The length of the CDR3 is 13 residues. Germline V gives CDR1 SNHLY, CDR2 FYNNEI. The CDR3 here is CASSQDRNQPQHF. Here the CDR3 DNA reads TGTGCCAGCAGTCAGGACAGAAATCAGCCCCAGCATTTT.

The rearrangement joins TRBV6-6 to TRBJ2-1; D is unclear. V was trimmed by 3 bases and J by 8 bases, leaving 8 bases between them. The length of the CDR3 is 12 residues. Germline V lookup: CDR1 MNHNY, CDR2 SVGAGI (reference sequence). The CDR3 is CASSYGRYEQFF. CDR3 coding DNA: TGTGCCAGCAGTTATGGACGGTATGAGCAGTTCTTC.

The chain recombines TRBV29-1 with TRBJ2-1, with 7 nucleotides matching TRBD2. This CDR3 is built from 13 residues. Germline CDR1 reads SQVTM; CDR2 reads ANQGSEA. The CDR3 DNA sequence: TGCCCCTGTGGAGGGGAGGGGCACAATGAGCAGTTCTTC. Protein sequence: CPCGGEGHNEQFF.